The 27 T cell receptor beta chains below were found in one sample sequenced in a study of OX40 agonist ivuxolimab in advanced cancers. Assay: immunoSEQ multiplex PCR; the TCRdb copy retains only in-frame clones and omits some. The sample holds tens of thousands of clones, about 90% seen once. Material: CD4+ or CD8+ T cells sorted from blood, obtained in a trial of the OX40 agonist ivuxolimab. The receptors shown here come from an adult with an advanced solid tumor such as melanoma, head and neck, liver or kidney cancer.

The gene calls are TRBV7-2 and TRBJ1-1; 7 bases line up with TRBD1. J gave up 4 bases and V 5 bases, and 10 bases lay outside the gene matches. From germline, CDR1 is SGHTA and CDR2 FQGNSA. The CDR3 sequence is 15 residues long. The CDR3 sequence is CASSAIQGPRTEAFF. Written as DNA, the CDR3 is TGTGCCAGCAGCGCTATACAGGGGCCGCGCACTGAAGCTTTCTTT.

This chain connects TRBV28 to TRBJ2-2, with TRBD1 matching over 9 bases. V shed 6 bases and J 3 bases; nucleotides not matched to a gene: 11. Germline assignment: CDR1 MDHEN and CDR2 SYDVKM. The CDR3 is 17 amino acids. As DNA, the CDR3 is TGTGCCAGCAGCCAAACAGGGGGCGGCCCAGACACCGGGGAGCTGTTTTTT. This sequence encodes CASSQTGGGPDTGELFF.

The chain links TRBV7-6 to TRBJ2-3, with TRBD1 matching over 8 bases. V was clipped by 5 bases and J by 6 bases; unmatched bases: 4. The CDR3 consists of 13 residues. Per germline, CDR1 SGHVS and CDR2 FNYEAQ. The DNA of the CDR3 is TGTGCCAGCAGCCAAAACAGGGGGGATACGCAGTATTTT. Protein sequence: CASSQNRGDTQYF.

This chain uses TRBV11-2 with TRBJ2-2; TRBD2 agrees at 11 bases. The CDR3 has 16 amino acids. V lost 0 bases, J lost 6 bases, and 3 bases stayed unmatched. Per the germline V gene, CDR1 is SGHAT and CDR2 is FQNNGV. CDR3 sequence (DNA): TGTGCCAGCAGCTTAGATTTAGCGGGAGGGGCCGGGGAGCTGTTTTTT. It codes for CASSLDLAGGAGELFF.

The chain is built from TRBV6-1 and TRBJ1-2; 11 nucleotides align to TRBD1. Germline trimming cut 5 bases from V and 8 bases from J; bases unmatched to any gene: 7. The CDR3 extends over 14 amino acids. The germline CDR1 and CDR2 sequences are MNHNS and SASEGT. The CDR3 reads CASSSGQGAWGYTF. Written as DNA, the CDR3 is TGTGCCAGCAGTTCCGGACAGGGGGCCTGGGGCTACACCTTC.

The chain recombines TRBV6-1 with TRBJ1-2; D might be TRBD1 (6 bases). The CDR3 runs 18 residues. V lost 1 base, J lost 0 bases, and 18 bases lay in between. Germline-derived CDR1 and CDR2 are MNHNS and SASEGT. CDR3 region: CASSEGGQDLTSNYGYTF. DNA of the CDR3: TGTGCCAGCAGTGAAGGGGGGCAAGATCTTACCTCTAACTATGGCTACACCTTC.

The chain uses TRBV7-9 and TRBJ2-7, with 8 bases that match TRBD1. The CDR3 runs to 15 residues. Germline CDR1 reads SEHNR; CDR2 reads FQNEAQ (reference sequence). V was clipped by 4 bases and J by 1 base; unmatched bases: 6. In DNA, the CDR3 is TGTGCCAGCAGCTCGCTCGGGACAGGTTCCTACGAGCAGTACTTC. Protein product: CASSSLGTGSYEQYF.

This clone was recorded a few times. The rearrangement links TRBV6-6 to TRBJ1-1; TRBD1 is a possible D gene (6 bases). The V end lost 6 bases, the J end lost 3 bases, and 14 bases lay between the germline ends. Germline-derived CDR1 and CDR2 are MNHNY and SVGAGI (reference sequence). This CDR3 contains 14 residues. In DNA, the CDR3 is TGTGCCAGCAGCTGGGGACAACCGGACACTGAAGCTTTCTTT. Its translation: CASSWGQPDTEAFF.

The chain uses TRBV5-4 and TRBJ2-3, with D possibly being TRBD2 (5 bases). Trimming stripped 4 bases from V and 4 bases from J, with 10 bases between. The germline V gene has CDR1 SGHNT and CDR2 YYREEE (reference sequence). The length of the CDR3 is 13 residues. CDR3 region: CASSRPGSDTQYF. The CDR3 DNA is TGTGCCAGCAGCCGCCCGGGGTCAGATACGCAGTATTTT.

The table lists this clone with a count of one. Because the CDR3's place on the DNA is in doubt, the DNA is left out and the CDR3 is given as listed by TCRdb. The V and J genes are TRBV6-5 and TRBJ1-5. The CDR3 region is 14 residues in length, termini included. Germline V gene sequence: CDR1 MNHEY, CDR2 SVGAGI. CDR3: CASSSSGRGQPQHF.

The V call is TRBV28, the J call TRBJ2-1; D ambiguous. V was clipped by 1 base and J by 0 bases, with 13 bases between them. Germline V gene lookup returns CDR1 MDHEN and CDR2 SYDVKM. The CDR3 length is 17 residues. The CDR3 is CASSLSAAPSSYNEQFF. The CDR3 coding sequence is TGTGCCAGCAGTTTATCGGCAGCCCCGAGCTCCTACAATGAGCAGTTCTTC.

V is TRBV5-4 and J is TRBJ2-3; TRBD2 agrees at 12 bases. Germline V gene lookup returns CDR1 SGHNT and CDR2 YYREEE (reference sequence). This CDR3 has 17 residues. Trimming at V came to 2 bases and at J to 2 bases, leaving 6 bases not matched to a gene. The CDR3 DNA sequence: TGTGCCAGCAGCTTCCGACTAGCGGGGGCCTCCACAGATACGCAGTATTTT. This sequence encodes CASSFRLAGASTDTQYF.

The rearrangement links TRBV28 to TRBJ1-2; D ambiguous. Germline loops: CDR1 MDHEN, CDR2 SYDVKM. Trimming removed 7 bases from V and 3 bases from J, with 9 bases in between. This CDR3 has 12 amino acids. CDR3 DNA: TGTGCCAGCACTGGGGAATACTATGGCTACACCTTC. It encodes CASTGEYYGYTF.

The chain links TRBV19 to TRBJ2-3, with D hard to call. CDR1 and CDR2 from the germline V gene are LNHDA and SQIVND (reference sequence). Trimming left V 5 bases short and J 0 bases short, with 3 bases between. This CDR3 has 12 residues. CDR3 loop: CASSDSTDTQYF. The CDR3 nucleotides read TGTGCCAGTAGTGACAGCACAGATACGCAGTATTTT.

The chain has TRBV4-3 and TRBJ1-5; D is uncertain. The CDR3 consists of 15 residues. V gave up 0 bases and J gave up 3 bases, with 9 bases separating them. CDR1 and CDR2 (germline): LGHNA, YSLEER. DNA for the CDR3: TGCGCCAGCAGCCAAGAAAGGACTTCCAATCAGCCCCAGCATTTT. Translating it yields CASSQERTSNQPQHF.

This clone occurred once. The J gene is TRBJ2-7, the V gene TRBV30; D might be TRBD2 (5 bases). Trimming left V 0 bases short and J 8 bases short, with 8 bases between. The CDR3 has 11 residues. Germline CDR1 and CDR2: GTSNPN and SVGIG (reference sequence). The CDR3 sequence: CAWSVGRQQYF. The CDR3 DNA is TGTGCCTGGAGTGTAGGGAGACAGCAGTACTTC.

V and J are TRBV4-1 and TRBJ2-1, with D unclear. CDR1 is MGHRA and CDR2 is YSYEKL in the germline V gene. Trimming took off 1 base at V and 4 bases at J, with 8 bases between the two ends. The CDR3 totals 14 residues. The CDR3 nucleotides are TGCGCCAGCAGCCAAGGCGCTTGGTACAATGAGCAGTTCTTC. This gives the protein CASSQGAWYNEQFF.

The chain links TRBV27 to TRBJ2-2, with D unresolved. This CDR3 region has 16 residues. Trimming removed 3 bases from V and 5 bases from J, with 16 bases in between. The germline V gene has CDR1 MNHEY and CDR2 SMNVEV (reference sequence). The CDR3 DNA sequence: TGTGCCAGCAGTTTGTACGAGTCCGGCCCTACCGGGGAGCTGTTTTTT. Its translation: CASSLYESGPTGELFF.

The chain couples TRBV10-1 to TRBJ2-2; 7 positions agree with TRBD1. The V and J ends lost 4 bases and 0 bases, in that order; junction bases with no gene match: 2. The germline V gene has CDR1 WNHNN and CDR2 SYGVQD (reference sequence). This CDR3 comprises 15 residues. The CDR3 reads CASSAGTANTGELFF. The CDR3 DNA follows: TGCGCCAGCAGTGCCGGGACAGCGAACACCGGGGAGCTGTTTTTT.

V and J are TRBV18 and TRBJ2-7; D is perhaps TRBD1 (6 bases). V was trimmed by 0 bases and J by 2 bases, leaving 20 bases between them. The CDR3 covers 18 residues. Germline V gives CDR1 KGHSH, CDR2 LQKENI. The CDR3 nucleotides read TGTGCCAGCTCACCACCTGGTGCGTGGATGGCAGGGGCCTACGAGCAGTACTTC. Encoded protein: CASSPPGAWMAGAYEQYF.

This clone was seen once. CDR3 amino acids: CASSPLGAGNQPQHF. The DNA for the CDR3 is TGTGCCAGCAGCCCACTGGGCGCGGGCAATCAGCCCCAGCATTTT. The chain couples TRBV28 to TRBJ1-5; D call uncertain. The germline V gene encodes CDR1 MDHEN and CDR2 SYDVKM. This CDR3 comprises 15 residues. V was pared by 6 bases and J by 2 bases, with 14 bases between.

The V gene is TRBV6-5, the J gene TRBJ2-5, with D possibly being TRBD1 or TRBD2 (5 bases each). Germline-derived CDR1 and CDR2 are MNHEY and SVGAGI. The CDR3 runs 16 residues. V was pared by 0 bases and J by 5 bases, with 16 bases between. This CDR3 is CASSYSGTFFRETQYF. DNA for the CDR3: TGTGCCAGCAGTTACTCGGGGACCTTTTTCCGGGAGACCCAGTACTTC.

This clone was counted once. The chain links TRBV6-8 to TRBJ1-4; D not resolved. CDR1 MNHGY and CDR2 SAAAGT come from the germline V gene. Trimming took 2 bases from V and 0 from J, leaving 10 bases between them. The CDR3 is 16 amino acids. The CDR3: CASSYRSGATNEKLFF. CDR3 bases: TGTGCCAGCAGTTACCGCAGTGGGGCAACTAATGAAAAACTGTTTTTT.

This chain connects TRBV4-1 to TRBJ1-6; 8 bases map to TRBD1. CDR3 length: 14 residues. CDR1 is MGHRA and CDR2 is YSYEKL in the germline V gene. After removal of 5 bases from V and 7 bases from J, the junction contained 4 bases not matched to a gene. CDR3 nucleotides: TGCGCCAGCAGCTTACAGGGGGACAATTCACCCCTCCACTTT. Protein product: CASSLQGDNSPLHF.

This rearrangement joins TRBV18 to TRBJ2-5, with no clear D. CDR1 KGHSH and CDR2 LQKENI come from the germline V gene. Trimming took 4 bases from V and 5 from J, leaving 14 bases between them. This CDR3 contains 14 residues. In DNA form, the CDR3 reads TGTGCCAGCTCACAAACCGACCAAAGCGAGACCCAGTACTTC. Residues: CASSQTDQSETQYF. The full variable domain, its missing parts supplied by reference TRBV18 and TRBJ2-5, is NAGVMQNPRHLVRRRGQEARLRCSPMKGHSHVYWYRQLPEEGLKFMVYLQKENIIDESGMPKERFSAEFPKEGPSILRIQQVVRGDSAAYFCASSQTDQSETQYFGPGTRLLVL.

This chain links TRBV5-1 with TRBJ2-7; 12 bases match TRBD2. The germline V gene encodes CDR1 SGHRS and CDR2 YFSETQ. The CDR3 runs 20 residues. V lost 1 base to trimming and J lost 4 bases; unmatched junction nucleotides: 18. CDR3: CASSLRPGPDMTSGRYEQYF. The DNA of the CDR3 is TGCGCCAGCAGCTTGAGACCTGGACCAGATATGACTAGCGGGAGATACGAGCAGTACTTC.

V gene TRBV19 combines with J gene TRBJ1-1; D gene uncertain. Germline CDR1 is LNHDA and CDR2 is SQIVND (reference sequence). V dropped 5 bases and J dropped 6 bases, with 13 bases sitting between them. CDR3 length: 13 residues. This chain's CDR3 is CASSPRLLAEAFF. Written as DNA, the CDR3 is TGTGCCAGTAGTCCACGACTTCTCGCTGAAGCTTTCTTT.